Described below is a single T cell receptor (beta chain) sequence and its context. As yet, its antigen is unknown. This record belongs to a study of CD8+ T cells in alopecia areata. About the study: Tofacitinib lasted 6 to 18 months, then 6 months off drug. Whole-study results and caveats: Whereas mice showed it more clearly, TCR sharing across patients was murkier, possibly because of HLA.

The length of the CDR3 is 19 residues. Germline V gene data show CDR1 as SGHVS and CDR2 as FQNEAQ. Trimming at V came to 5 bases and at J to 5 bases, leaving 20 bases not matched to a gene. Sorting of CD4+ and CD8+ T cells was performed on PBMCs. RNA extraction and reverse transcription yielded cDNA as sequencing template. Produced via immunoSEQ multiplex PCR; TCRdb's table is partial and in-frame only. The table has more than 150,000 clones, about 50% seen once; the top ten hold just under 20%. The rearrangement links TRBV7-8 to TRBJ2-7; 11 nucleotides match TRBD1. The sequencing here drew on CD8+ T cells sorted from blood, taken at week 0. This clonotype was obtained from a human donor with alopecia areata. CDR3 sequence (DNA): TGTGCCAGCAGCCTTAGATCCCCCCGGACGGGACAGGGGGGCGACGAGCAGTACTTC. This gives the protein CASSLRSPRTGQGGDEQYF.